This T cell receptor (beta chain) was found in a study of cytomegalovirus exposure and HLA in healthy donors. Per germline, CDR1 SGHDN and CDR2 FVKESK. The ends were cut back, 2 bases at V and 9 bases at J, with 5 bases in the middle. This CDR3 is built from 11 residues. Regarding this clone: What it binds is unknown.

Study-level points and caveats: Excluded were some V segments that proved indistinguishable, including TRBV6-2 and TRBV6-3.

These donors counted as nominally healthy when sampled, but unrecorded immune exposures were likely. Primers included in the PCR were 60 Vbeta and 13 Jbeta primers. The method was immunoSEQ multiplex PCR; TCRdb's version includes in-frame clones alone and lacks a portion of them. The sample yields under 200,000 clones, roughly 65% seen once. The clonotype comes from a woman aged 18-29 years in good health and CMV-seropositive. This chain joins TRBV14 and TRBJ2-1, with D unclear. Sequencing was performed on PBMCs. For the CDR3, the DNA is TGTGCCAGCAGCCAACGAGGTGAGCAGTTCTTC. This codes for CASSQRGEQFF. Full variable domain (remainder filled in from reference TRBV14 and TRBJ2-1): EAGVTQFPSHSVIEKGQTVTLRCDPISGHDNLYWYRRVMGKEIKFLLHFVKESKQDESGMPNNRFLAERTGGTYSTLKVQPAELEDSGVYFCASSQRGEQFFGPGTRLTVL.